This paragraph covers one TCR beta chain sequence. What it binds is unknown. The PCR ran on 60 Vbeta and 13 Jbeta primers. The method was immunoSEQ multiplex PCR; TCRdb's version includes in-frame clones alone and lacks a portion of them. This sample lists nearly 200,000 clones; its ten largest clones have roughly 0.74%. The data were taken from a study of cytomegalovirus exposure and HLA in healthy donors. General study points: A later analysis showed TCR association rates differing by HLA locus, peaking at DRB1 and lowest at HLA-C. Researchers catalogued about 160 TCR beta chains as cytomegalovirus-associated.

The CDR3 contains 16 residues. Germline V gene sequence: CDR1 SGDLS, CDR2 YYNGEE. After removal of 3 bases from V and 6 bases from J, the junction contained 12 bases not matched to a gene. Sequencing was done on a sample of PBMCs. The chain is built from TRBV9 and TRBJ1-1; 9 nucleotides match TRBD1. The source is a boy between 10 and 17 years old in good health and CMV-seronegative. In DNA, the CDR3 is TGTGCCAGCAGCGCACAGGGGGCTGGTTGGAAGGCTGAAGCTTTCTTT. This codes for CASSAQGAGWKAEAFF.